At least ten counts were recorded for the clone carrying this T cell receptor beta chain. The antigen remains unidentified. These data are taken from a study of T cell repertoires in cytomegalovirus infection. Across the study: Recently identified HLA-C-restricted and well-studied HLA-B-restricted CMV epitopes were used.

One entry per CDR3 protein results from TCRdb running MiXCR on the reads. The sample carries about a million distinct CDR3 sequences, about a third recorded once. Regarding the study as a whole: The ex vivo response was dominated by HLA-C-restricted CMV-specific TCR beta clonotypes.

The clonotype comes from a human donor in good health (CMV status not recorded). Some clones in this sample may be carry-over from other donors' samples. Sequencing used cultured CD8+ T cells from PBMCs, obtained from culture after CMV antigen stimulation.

DNA for the CDR3: TGTGCCAGCAGCTTGGAAGAACAACCATGGGGGGAGACCCAGTACTTC. The encoded protein is CASSLEEQPWGETQYF. The chain has TRBV11-2 and TRBJ2-5; perhaps D is TRBD1 or TRBD2 (5 bases each). Germline V CDR1 and CDR2: SGHAT, FQNNGV. The CDR3 covers 16 residues. Trimming cost V 3 bases and J 5 bases, with 19 bases left between them.